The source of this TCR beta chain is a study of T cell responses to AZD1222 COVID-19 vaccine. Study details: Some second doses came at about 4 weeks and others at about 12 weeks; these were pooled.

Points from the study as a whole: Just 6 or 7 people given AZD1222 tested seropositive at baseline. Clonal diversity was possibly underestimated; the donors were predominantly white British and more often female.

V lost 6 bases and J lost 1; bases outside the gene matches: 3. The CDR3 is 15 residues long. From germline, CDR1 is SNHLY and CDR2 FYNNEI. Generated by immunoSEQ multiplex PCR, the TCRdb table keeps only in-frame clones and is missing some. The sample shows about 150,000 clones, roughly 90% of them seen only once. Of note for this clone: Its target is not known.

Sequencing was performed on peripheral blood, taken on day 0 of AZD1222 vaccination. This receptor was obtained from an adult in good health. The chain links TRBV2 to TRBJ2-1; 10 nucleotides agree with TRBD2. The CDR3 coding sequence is TGTGCCAGCAGCCTAGCGGGAGAATCCTACAATGAGCAGTTCTTC. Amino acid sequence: CASSLAGESYNEQFF.